The 26 T cell receptor beta chains presented below share a single source sample, sequenced in a study of Graves' ophthalmopathy and Graves' hyperthyroidism listed by TCRdb under 2018. Sequencing instrument: Illumina HiSeq 2000. For repertoire sequencing, the TCR beta CDR3 regions were amplified from RNA transcripts. The first round was an RT-PCR using HTBI primers with the Qiagen OneStep RT-PCR kit, and this first round was followed by a second-round multiplex PCR, then size selection and purification. TCRdb took the public reads, trimmed them with fastp at Q25, ran MiXCR for clone calling and kept in-frame beta chains. Rows with a matching CDR3 protein are joined into one entry that keeps the most common DNA and genes. The sample table shows about half a million distinct CDR3 sequences, and about an eighth are seen once. The top ten hold about a tenth of the sample. The sequenced sample was blood. These receptors were obtained from a woman between 25 and 40 years old with Graves' ophthalmopathy. Donor details come from another sample of the same person, matched by shared clones.

This clonotype was observed a handful of times. The junction and the germline gene differ at one end; a read error may be behind it. In DNA, the CDR3 is TGTGCCAGCAGCGGGGGACAGGGAGAGACCAAGTACTTC. This gives the protein CASSGGQGETKYF. The V and J genes are TRBV7-3 and TRBJ2-5; 9 bases map to TRBD1. The CDR3 is 13 residues long. Germline-derived CDR1 and CDR2 are SGHTA and FQGTGA.

Ten or more counts support this clonotype. The chain joins TRBV9 to TRBJ1-1; TRBD1 matches at 7 bases. V gave up 0 bases and J gave up 4 bases; unmatched junction bases: 3. Germline loops: CDR1 SGDLS, CDR2 YYNGEE. This CDR3 comprises 14 residues. DNA of the CDR3: TGTGCCAGCAGCGTAGGACAGGGAGTCACTGAAGCTTTCTTT. This gives the protein CASSVGQGVTEAFF.

This clonotype was counted between two and nine times. This chain uses TRBV3-1 with TRBJ2-2; the match to TRBD2 covers 10 bases. Trimming took 0 bases from V and 6 from J; bases not matched to a gene: 7. The germline V gene encodes CDR1 LGHDT and CDR2 YNNKEL (reference sequence). The CDR3 has 17 residues. The CDR3 spells CASSQDRLAGVAGELFF. The CDR3 bases are TGTGCCAGCAGCCAAGATAGGCTAGCGGGAGTGGCCGGGGAGCTGTTTTTT.

The sample holds many counts of this clonotype. This chain links TRBV6-5 with TRBJ2-7; D call uncertain. V was pared by 0 bases and J by 3 bases, with 9 bases between. CDR3 length equals 14 residues. CDR1 and CDR2 from the germline V gene are MNHEY and SVGAGI. CDR3 coding DNA: TGTGCCAGCAGTTACTCGGGCGGATACTACGAGCAGTACTTC. The encoded protein is CASSYSGGYYEQYF.

In this sample, this clonotype turned up many times. This chain links TRBV24-1 with TRBJ1-2, with D perhaps TRBD1 (5 bases). The CDR3 sequence is 10 residues long. Trimming took 7 bases from V and 10 from J, leaving 9 bases between them. Germline V CDR1 and CDR2: KGHDR, SFDVKD. This CDR3 reads CATSRDLYTF. The CDR3 DNA reads TGTGCCACCAGCCGGGACCTCTACACCTTC.

As DNA, the CDR3 is TGCGCCAGCAGCTTGGACAGGGAGGGTGGAAAGCCCCAGCATTTT. Its protein is CASSLDREGGKPQHF. V usage is TRBV5-1 and J usage is TRBJ1-5; possibly TRBD1 for D (6 bases). This CDR3 contains 15 residues. V shed 0 bases and J shed 8 bases, with 15 bases lying between them. The germline gives CDR1 SGHRS, CDR2 YFSETQ.

The sample holds many counts of this clonotype. The final CDR3 position lacks the conserved phenylalanine or tryptophan, pointing to a likely read error. The V gene is TRBV12-5, the J gene TRBJ1-1; D call uncertain. In germline, CDR1 is LGHNT, CDR2 FRNRAP. The CDR3 is 11 residues long. V was clipped by 3 bases and J by 8 bases, with 7 bases between them. CDR3 sequence: CASGLVGEAFL. DNA of the CDR3: TGTGCTAGTGGTTTAGTCGGGGAAGCTTTCCTT.

The chain employs TRBV30 and TRBJ1-3; unclear D gene. CDR1 and CDR2 from the germline V gene are GTSNPN and SVGIG (reference sequence). With 1 base removed from V and 7 bases from J, the gap between germline ends came to 8 bases. The length of the CDR3 is 12 residues. The CDR3 loop reads CAWSGSFNTIYF. The CDR3 coding sequence is TGTGCCTGGAGTGGGTCTTTTAACACCATATATTTT.

This clonotype appeared many times. The CDR3 is CASSPGAGNYGYTF. DNA of the CDR3: TGTGCCAGCAGCCCCGGCGCGGGTAACTATGGCTACACCTTC. V and J are TRBV7-3 and TRBJ1-2; D unclear. The V end was cut by 5 bases, the J end by 1 base, with 11 bases between. This CDR3 is built from 14 residues. From germline, CDR1 is SGHTA and CDR2 FQGTGA.

This clonotype has ten or more counts. This clone may be a read error of a much larger clone one base away. V usage is TRBV12-3 or TRBV12-4 and J usage is TRBJ2-7, with D maybe TRBD2 (7 bases). The length of the CDR3 is 14 residues. Trimming took off 1 base at V and 2 bases at J, with 9 bases between the two ends. CDR3 sequence: CASSLEGGAYEQYF. The CDR3 DNA reads as TGTGCCAGCAGTTTAGAGGGGGGGGCCTACGAGCAGTACTTC.

The V gene is TRBV6-2 or TRBV6-3, the J gene TRBJ1-2; D is unclear. The V gene lost 6 bases and the J gene lost 5 bases, with 7 bases spanning the gap. The CDR3 contains 11 residues. Germline values: CDR1 MNHEY, CDR2 SVGEGT. CDR3 region: CASSLFYGYTF. DNA of the CDR3: TGTGCCAGCAGCCTTTTTTATGGCTACACCTTC.

This clonotype was counted a few times. V usage is TRBV24-1 and J usage is TRBJ2-2, with D perhaps matching TRBD2 (5 bases). This CDR3 spans 16 amino acids. Trimming removed 5 bases at V and 1 base at J, with 13 bases between. CDR1 is KGHDR, CDR2 SFDVKD, per germline. The CDR3 coding sequence is TGTGCCACCAGTGTTGTGCGGACTGAGAACACCGGGGAGCTGTTTTTT. Protein sequence: CATSVVRTENTGELFF.

This clonotype was observed many times. The chain has TRBV6-1 and TRBJ1-1, with 7 positions matching TRBD1. Germline CDR1 and CDR2: MNHNS and SASEGT. The CDR3 runs 16 residues. J lost 1 base, V lost 6 bases, and 11 bases had no gene match. The CDR3 loop reads CASSPRSGTANTEAFF. The CDR3 DNA reads TGTGCCAGCAGCCCCCGGTCTGGGACAGCGAACACTGAAGCTTTCTTT.

This clonotype was recorded at least ten times. The genes are TRBV27 and TRBJ2-7; 9 bases match TRBD2. J was trimmed by 6 bases and V by 5 bases; bases with no gene match: 11. CDR1 is MNHEY and CDR2 is SMNVEV in the germline V gene (reference sequence). CDR3 size: 15 residues. CDR3 DNA: TGTGCCAGCAGTCCACTAGGCGGGGGGGCTTCCGAGCAGTACTTC. Translation: CASSPLGGGASEQYF.

This clonotype was detected ten times or more. The rearrangement uses TRBV28 and TRBJ1-6; unclear D gene. This CDR3 contains 20 residues. The V and J ends lost 3 bases and 0 bases respectively, with 21 bases between them. The germline CDR1 and CDR2 sequences are MDHEN and SYDVKM. The CDR3 nucleotides are TGTGCCAGCAGTTTGTTGGGTTTTTCAACTCAGAGCTCCTATAATTCACCCCTCCACTTT. Protein: CASSLLGFSTQSSYNSPLHF.

This clonotype was found a few times. CDR3 loop: CSAREPDYYEQYF. CDR3 bases: TGCAGTGCTAGAGAACCAGATTACTACGAGCAGTACTTC. The chain joins TRBV20-1 to TRBJ2-7; D remains ambiguous. The CDR3 consists of 13 residues. V was cut by 0 bases and J by 3 bases, with 9 bases left in between. Germline CDR1 and CDR2: DFQATT and SNEGSKA (reference sequence).

This clonotype was seen many times. J is TRBJ2-5 and V is TRBV6-2 or TRBV6-3; D call uncertain. Germline lookup yields CDR1 MNHEY and CDR2 SVGEGT. V lost 5 bases and J lost 5, with 12 bases in between. The CDR3 has 13 residues. The DNA of the CDR3 is TGTGCCAGCAGTCCCGCCCTGGGGGAGACCCAGTACTTC. This gives the protein CASSPALGETQYF.

Many counts were recorded for this clonotype. This chain links TRBV30 with TRBJ2-2; D not certain. The CDR3 contains 11 residues. Germline CDR1 GTSNPN, CDR2 SVGIG (reference sequence). V gave up 6 bases and J gave up 6 bases, with 8 bases separating them. The CDR3 DNA reads as TGTGCCTGTAACGAGGCCGGGGAGCTGTTTTTT. Its translation: CACNEAGELFF.

This clonotype showed up many times. One end of the junction fails to match germline, which may point to a read error. V is TRBV12-3 or TRBV12-4 and J is TRBJ1-1, with a weak D call TRBD1 (5 bases). This CDR3 comprises 13 residues. CDR3 nucleotides: TGTGGCAGCAGTCCCCAATTGCAGGGTGAAACTTTCTTT. This sequence encodes CGSSPQLQGETFF.

This clonotype has a count of ten or more. This rearrangement joins TRBV28 to TRBJ1-5; D remains unclear. Trimming removed 6 bases from V and 7 bases from J, with 13 bases in between. The CDR3 spans 13 residues. Per germline, CDR1 MDHEN and CDR2 SYDVKM. The CDR3 DNA sequence: TGTGCCAGCAGCCAGATCCCCAGGCAGCCCCAGCATTTT. Encoded protein: CASSQIPRQPQHF.

Many counts were recorded for this clonotype. CDR3 nucleotides: TGTGCCACCAGCGGCAACCGGGACAGGGGAACGTATGGCTACACCTTC. Translation: CATSGNRDRGTYGYTF. The chain has TRBV15 and TRBJ1-2; 10 nucleotides agree with TRBD1. The CDR3 spans 16 residues. V dropped 5 bases and J dropped 5; count of bases not matched to a gene: 11. Looked up from germline, CDR1 is LNHNV and CDR2 is YYDKDF (reference sequence).

This clonotype was recorded at least ten times. In nucleotides, the CDR3 is TGTGCCAGCAGTTTAGGGGACCCTAGGGCCCACGAGCAGTACTTC. As protein: CASSLGDPRAHEQYF. This chain links TRBV27 with TRBJ2-7; either TRBD1 or TRBD2 may fit D (5 bases each). V gave up 2 bases and J gave up 5 bases, with 16 bases separating them. Germline CDR1 is MNHEY and CDR2 is SMNVEV (reference sequence). The CDR3 length is 15 residues.

The rearrangement joins TRBV15 to TRBJ2-5, with D tentatively TRBD2 (6 bases). This CDR3 spans 15 amino acids. V gave up 4 bases and J gave up 5 bases, with 17 bases separating them. Germline V gene data show CDR1 as LNHNV and CDR2 as YYDKDF (reference sequence). CDR3 loop: CATSTSAGLRETQYF. CDR3 coding DNA: TGTGCCACCAGCACTAGTGCGGGACTCAGGGAGACCCAGTACTTC.

Many counts were recorded for this clonotype. The chain carries TRBV29-1 and TRBJ1-2, with 7 bases that match TRBD1. Germline loops: CDR1 SQVTM, CDR2 ANQGSEA. The length of the CDR3 is 14 residues. Trimming at V came to 6 bases and at J to 0 bases, leaving 7 bases not matched to a gene. DNA for the CDR3: TGCAGCGTAAGGGACAGAGGAGCTAACTATGGCTACACCTTC. Amino acid sequence: CSVRDRGANYGYTF.

This clonotype has a count of ten or more. The rearrangement joins TRBV15 to TRBJ1-5; D remains ambiguous. There are 14 residues in the CDR3. Per the germline V gene, CDR1 is LNHNV and CDR2 is YYDKDF (reference sequence). The V gene lost 1 base and the J gene lost 4 bases, with 8 bases spanning the gap. CDR3 coding DNA: TGTGCCACCAGCAGAGTTGATACAAATCAGCCCCAGCATTTT. Translation: CATSRVDTNQPQHF.

This clonotype was picked up many times. The rearrangement uses TRBV19 and TRBJ2-5, with D maybe TRBD2 (7 bases). Germline lookup yields CDR1 LNHDA and CDR2 SQIVND (reference sequence). V was clipped by 8 bases and J by 3 bases, with 19 bases between them. The CDR3 has 15 residues. CDR3 DNA: TGTGCCAGTCCCCATTCGGGGGGCGTAGAAGAGACCCAGTACTTC. Translation gives CASPHSGGVEETQYF.